This TCR beta chain was observed in a study of shared clonotypes between healthy human individuals. Here immunoSEQ multiplex PCR was the method, and the copy in TCRdb shows in-frame clones only, minus some. The sample shows some 490,000 clones, over 70% of them seen only once. V trimming: 4 bases; J trimming: 1 base; junction bases outside the gene matches: 1. CDR1 and CDR2 (germline): SGHNT, YENEEA. The CDR3 consists of 15 residues. This clonotype was obtained from a woman in her thirties or forties in good health. Some clones in this sample may be carry-over from other donors' samples. The material sequenced was PBMCs. The rearrangement joins TRBV11-3 to TRBJ2-2, with 9 nucleotides matching TRBD2. The CDR3 spells CASSSAGGNTGELFF. The CDR3 DNA is TGTGCCAGCAGCTCAGCGGGAGGGAACACCGGGGAGCTGTTTTTT.